This section outlines one T cell receptor (beta chain) sequence together with its context. Its matching antigen is unknown. CDR1 LNHDA and CDR2 SQIVND come from the germline V gene (reference sequence). Trimming cost V 7 bases and J 6 bases; bases outside gene matches: 16. CDR3 length: 18 residues. This sample was included in a study of T cell responses to AZD1222 COVID-19 vaccine. Overall study results and limits: Nearly half of the spike-specific TCRs reportedly recognize variant regions that carry no mutations. Only 5 or 6 people who got AZD1222 tested seropositive at baseline.

Method: immunoSEQ multiplex PCR; TCRdb's copy keeps in-frame clones and lacks some. The sample lists some 200,000 clones, roughly nine tenths occurring once. The source of this sequence is an adult who received the AZD1222 COVID-19 vaccine. The rearrangement joins TRBV19 to TRBJ2-1, with 12 bases matching TRBD2. The sequencing used peripheral blood, collected 28 days after the second AZD1222 dose. CDR3 sequence (DNA): TGTGCCAGTACCCTACACAGACTAGCGGGGGAGCCCTTCAATGAGCAGTTCTTC. It yields the protein CASTLHRLAGEPFNEQFF.